Included here is one T cell receptor beta chain sequence, with context. Measured with immunoSEQ multiplex PCR; TCRdb has only the in-frame clones, and not every one. The table includes about 91,000 clones, around 87% detected once. Patients were excluded for autoimmune disease history or systemic immunosuppression. The record originates from a study of OX40 agonist ivuxolimab in advanced cancers. The V gene's germline CDR1 is MNHEY and CDR2 SMNVEV (reference sequence). Trimming at V came to 5 bases and at J to 5 bases, leaving 12 bases not matched to a gene. CDR3 length: 16 amino acids. Here the sequenced sample was CD4+ or CD8+ T cells sorted from blood, taken in a trial of the OX40 agonist ivuxolimab. The TCR originated in an adult with an advanced solid tumor such as melanoma, head and neck, liver or kidney cancer. The V and J genes are TRBV27 and TRBJ1-2, with TRBD1 matching over 9 bases. The DNA of the CDR3 is TGTGCCAGCAGTCCCCAGGTTGGACAGGGGTTTTATGGCTACACCTTC. Translating gives CASSPQVGQGFYGYTF.